This entry lists 13 T cell receptor beta chains sequenced from one sample in a study of T cells after yellow fever vaccination. TCRdb re-derived calls from the 5' RACE reads in MiXCR, one entry per CDR3 protein. The sample comprises approximately 300,000 distinct CDR3 sequences, 6.5% to 8.5% of which are singletons, and 18% rests with the top ten. The source material was PBMCs, sampled more than 35 days after the first yellow fever vaccination. The receptors were sampled from a man younger than 35 who received the YFV17D yellow fever vaccine.

This clonotype was counted between two and nine times. This rearrangement joins TRBV4-2 to TRBJ1-5, with D uncertain. Trimming pared 0 bases from V and 4 bases from J, leaving 13 bases between. Germline CDR1 LGHNA, CDR2 YNFKEQ. The CDR3 totals 16 residues. CDR3 residues: CASSQDGVGRNQPQHF. The CDR3 bases are TGTGCCAGCAGCCAAGATGGGGTGGGGAGGAATCAGCCCCAGCATTTT.

The gene calls are TRBV6-5 and TRBJ1-3, with a tentative D call TRBD1 (6 bases). V shed 2 bases and J shed 4 bases, with 18 bases lying between them. From germline, CDR1 is MNHEY and CDR2 SVGAGI. This CDR3 spans 17 amino acids. The CDR3 loop reads CASSYARQALGGNTIYF. The CDR3 DNA follows: TGTGCCAGCAGTTACGCCCGACAGGCCCTCGGGGGAAACACCATATATTTT.

This clonotype was recorded many times. The J gene is TRBJ1-1, the V gene TRBV11-2; tentatively, D is TRBD1 (5 bases). V shed 0 bases and J shed 5 bases, with 7 bases lying between them. Germline loops: CDR1 SGHAT, CDR2 FQNNGV. The CDR3 length is 13 residues. The CDR3 protein is CASSLDRGTEAFF. The CDR3 bases are TGTGCCAGCAGCTTAGATAGGGGAACTGAAGCTTTCTTT.

This sequence joins TRBV7-2 and TRBJ2-2; 10 nucleotides agree with TRBD1. Germline trimming cut 1 base from V and 6 bases from J; bases unmatched to any gene: 8. The germline V gene has CDR1 SGHTA and CDR2 FQGNSA. The CDR3 runs 17 residues. The CDR3 bases are TGTGCCAGCAGCTTAGGGGTCGGACAGGGGGGGCCCGGGGAGCTGTTTTTT. Translation gives CASSLGVGQGGPGELFF. Using reference TRBV7-2 and TRBJ2-2 for the parts outside the CDR3, the full variable domain is GAGVSQSPSNKVTEKGKDVELRCDPISGHTALYWYRQSLGQGLEFLIYFQGNSAPDKSGLPSDRFSAERTGGSVSTLTIQRTQQEDSAVYLCASSLGVGQGGPGELFFGEGSRLTVL.

The rearrangement links TRBV10-3 to TRBJ1-1; the D gene is possibly TRBD1 (5 bases). The CDR3 is 15 residues long. CDR1 is ENHRY, CDR2 SYGVKD, per germline. The V end lost 0 bases, the J end lost 3 bases, and 11 bases lay between the germline ends. The CDR3 is CAISESGVGDTEAFF. The CDR3 nucleotides read TGTGCCATCAGTGAGTCGGGGGTCGGTGACACTGAAGCTTTCTTT.

The chain combines TRBV4-1 with TRBJ1-5; D is unclear. The CDR3 has 15 amino acids. V lost 1 base and J lost 0, with 7 bases in between. The germline CDR1 and CDR2 sequences are MGHRA and YSYEKL. In DNA form, the CDR3 reads TGCGCCAGCAGCCAAGTTGACACTAGCAATCAGCCCCAGCATTTT. Translated: CASSQVDTSNQPQHF.

The chain carries TRBV19 and TRBJ2-3; D gene unclear. CDR1 is LNHDA, CDR2 SQIVND, per germline (reference sequence). V shed 10 bases and J shed 0 bases, with 14 bases lying between them. The CDR3 loop spans 14 amino acids. In DNA form, the CDR3 reads TGTGCCATTGCGACTGAGGATAGCACAGATACGCAGTATTTT. This translates into CAIATEDSTDTQYF.

This clonotype was counted only a few times. This chain connects TRBV19 to TRBJ2-7; TRBD1 is a possible D gene (5 bases). The V end was cut by 8 bases, the J end by 3 bases, with 14 bases between. The germline V gene has CDR1 LNHDA and CDR2 SQIVND (reference sequence). CDR3 size: 13 residues. CDR3 coding DNA: TGTGCCAGTCGGGTTGGGGCAGGCTACGAGCAGTACTTC. Its protein product is CASRVGAGYEQYF. The full variable domain, in which reference TRBV19 and TRBJ2-7 provide the parts outside the CDR3, is DGGITQSPKYLFRKEGQNVTLSCEQNLNHDAMYWYRQDPGQGLRLIYYSQIVNDFQKGDIAEGYSVSREKKESFPLTVTSAQKNPTAFYLCASRVGAGYEQYFGPGTRLTVT.

The V gene is TRBV6-2 or TRBV6-3, the J gene TRBJ2-7; tentatively, D is TRBD1 (5 bases). Trimming removed 2 bases at V and 3 bases at J, with 5 bases between. This CDR3 contains 12 residues. CDR1 is MNHEY, CDR2 SVGEGT, per germline. CDR3 amino acids: CASSYDSYEQYF. In nucleotides, the CDR3 is TGTGCCAGCAGTTACGACAGCTACGAGCAGTACTTC.

This clonotype has a count of ten or more. The V call is TRBV5-6, the J call TRBJ2-1; 7 bases are shared with TRBD2. Trimming removed 4 bases from V and 3 bases from J; junction bases left unmatched: 7. This CDR3 is built from 15 residues. CDR1 is SGHDT and CDR2 is YYEEEE in the germline V gene. The CDR3 nucleotides read TGTGCCAGCAGCCCTAAAAGCGGGGACTACAATGAGCAGTTCTTC. It codes for CASSPKSGDYNEQFF.

To note about this clonotype: An end of the junction does not agree with germline; a read error may underlie this. CDR3 coding DNA: TGTGCTAGCAGCTTACAACCAGGGGCCCGGGAGACCCAGTACTTC. It translates to CASSLQPGARETQYF. The chain employs TRBV7-7 and TRBJ2-5; D possibly corresponds to TRBD1 (6 bases). The germline V gene has CDR1 SSHAT and CDR2 FNYEAQ (reference sequence). The CDR3 is made up of 15 amino acids.

At least ten counts were recorded for this clonotype. The chain joins TRBV5-1 to TRBJ2-6; 7 bases are a match to TRBD1. Trimming removed 1 base from V and 2 bases from J; junction bases left unmatched: 3. The germline CDR1 and CDR2 sequences are SGHRS and YFSETQ. The CDR3 covers 16 residues. The CDR3 sequence is CASSLTGDPGANVLTF. CDR3 DNA sequence: TGCGCCAGCAGCTTGACAGGGGACCCTGGGGCCAACGTCCTGACTTTC.

This clonotype was counted only a few times. The chain couples TRBV10-3 to TRBJ2-1; unclear D gene. The CDR3 is 14 residues long. From germline, CDR1 is ENHRY and CDR2 SYGVKD. V lost 0 bases and J 5 bases, leaving 8 bases between the germline ends. CDR3 region: CAISESVSNNEQFF. The CDR3 nucleotides read TGTGCCATCAGTGAGTCGGTTTCGAACAATGAGCAGTTCTTC.